The 20 T cell receptor beta chains in this list originate from one sample, sequenced in a study of vaccination effects on CD4 cells after COVID-19. Only in-frame clones appear in the TCRdb table, and some are missing; sequencing was by immunoSEQ multiplex PCR. Of approximately 54,000 clones listed, 75% to 90% are singletons. The antigens these receptors bind are not known. Sequencing was preceded by expansion of antigen-specific CD4+ T cells with viral peptide pools in the ViraFEST assay. At the end of roughly ten days of culture, CD4+ T cells were isolated. The sample in question was CD4+ T cells from PBMCs cultured with HCoV-229E spike peptides, obtained before COVID-19 vaccination. These receptors all stem from a human donor who received a COVID-19 vaccine.

V and J are TRBV27 and TRBJ1-4; 9 bases match TRBD1. Germline CDR1 MNHEY, CDR2 SMNVEV (reference sequence). J lost 8 bases, V lost 5 bases, and 12 bases had no gene match. The CDR3 sequence is 16 residues long. Here the CDR3 reads CASSLVEGQGREKLFF. CDR3 nucleotide sequence: TGTGCCAGCAGTCTCGTTGAGGGACAGGGTCGCGAAAAACTGTTTTTT.

V is TRBV9 and J is TRBJ1-5; 12 nucleotides match TRBD1. The germline CDR1 and CDR2 sequences are SGDLS and YYNGEE. The CDR3 runs 16 residues. The ends lost 3 bases at V and 8 bases at J; junction bases unmatched: 9. The CDR3 nucleotides are TGTGCCAGCAGCGCTGGGACAGGGGGCAAATGGGAGCCCCAGCATTTT. Translated, it gives CASSAGTGGKWEPQHF.

V usage is TRBV20-1 and J usage is TRBJ1-1; D is unclear. The CDR3 loop spans 11 amino acids. Germline lookup yields CDR1 DFQATT and CDR2 SNEGSKA (reference sequence). With 3 bases removed from V and 6 bases from J, the gap between germline ends came to 8 bases. Written as DNA, the CDR3 is TGCAGTGCTAGGGAGGGTCCTGAAGCTTTCTTT. Translated, it gives CSAREGPEAFF.

This clone has more than one count but fewer than ten. This chain links TRBV28 with TRBJ1-6; D is perhaps TRBD1 (5 bases). With 4 bases removed from V and 7 bases from J, the gap between germline ends came to 17 bases. The germline V gene encodes CDR1 MDHEN and CDR2 SYDVKM. The CDR3 has 16 residues. The CDR3 DNA reads TGTGCCAGCAGTTCCCTCCTCCGGGGCCAAAATTCACCCCTCCACTTT. Its protein is CASSSLLRGQNSPLHF.

The chain uses TRBV2 and TRBJ1-3, with TRBD1 matching over 9 bases. Germline V gives CDR1 SNHLY, CDR2 FYNNEI. The CDR3 totals 14 residues. V gave up 8 bases and J gave up 0 bases; unmatched junction bases: 2. The CDR3 nucleotides are TGTGCCAGCCGGACAGGGGCCTCTGGAAACACCATATATTTT. Translating gives CASRTGASGNTIYF.

The V gene is TRBV18, the J gene TRBJ1-3; D is undetermined. V dropped 3 bases and J dropped 0 bases, with 15 bases sitting between them. The germline CDR1 and CDR2 sequences are KGHSH and LQKENI. The CDR3 is 17 amino acids. CDR3 protein: CASSPPGRSSSGNTIYF. The CDR3 DNA sequence: TGTGCCAGCTCACCTCCCGGACGGTCCTCCTCTGGAAACACCATATATTTT.

The V gene is TRBV11-2, the J gene TRBJ2-7, with TRBD1 matching 9 bases. CDR1 SGHAT and CDR2 FQNNGV come from the germline V gene. The CDR3 sequence is 15 residues long. The junction had 9 bases not matched to a gene; V was cut back by 4 bases and J by 5 bases. The CDR3 here is CASSSTLDRGHEQYV. The CDR3 DNA reads as TGTGCCAGCAGCTCTACCCTGGACAGGGGACACGAGCAGTACGTC.

This chain uses TRBV5-4 with TRBJ1-2; the D is unclear. This CDR3 is 15 amino acids long. The V and J ends lost 0 bases and 1 base respectively, with 10 bases between them. Germline loops: CDR1 SGHNT, CDR2 YYREEE (reference sequence). The CDR3 sequence is CASSLASGGNYGYTF. CDR3 coding DNA: TGTGCCAGCAGCTTGGCATCTGGAGGTAACTATGGCTACACCTTC.

The CDR3 spells CAWASGRSRRGNTIYF. The CDR3, as DNA: TGTGCCTGGGCTTCTGGGCGGAGCCGACGTGGAAACACCATATATTTT. The V gene is TRBV30, the J gene TRBJ1-3; no reliable D call. The CDR3 loop spans 16 amino acids. The V end lost 5 bases, the J end lost 3 bases, and 20 bases lay between the germline ends. Germline assignment: CDR1 GTSNPN and CDR2 SVGIG (reference sequence).

This clone was found a few times. The chain combines TRBV11-1 with TRBJ2-3; either TRBD1 or TRBD2 may fit D (5 bases each). CDR3 length equals 14 residues. Germline V gives CDR1 SGHAT, CDR2 FQDESV (reference sequence). The ends were cut back, 3 bases at V and 2 bases at J, with 9 bases in the middle. The CDR3 reads CASSLRGTTDTQYF. CDR3 sequence (DNA): TGTGCCAGCAGCTTGCGTGGGACCACAGATACGCAGTATTTT. Full variable domain (remainder filled in from reference TRBV11-1 and TRBJ2-3): EAEVAQSPRYKITEKSQAVAFWCDPISGHATLYWYRQILGQGPELLVQFQDESVVDDSQLPKDRFSAERLKGVDSTLKIQPAELGDSAMYLCASSLRGTTDTQYFGPGTRLTVL.

This chain links TRBV9 with TRBJ2-5; the match to TRBD1 covers 10 bases. J gave up 4 bases and V 4 bases, and 7 bases lay outside the gene matches. The CDR3 consists of 15 residues. Germline V gene sequence: CDR1 SGDLS, CDR2 YYNGEE. The CDR3 loop reads CASSLWTGGGETQYF. DNA for the CDR3: TGTGCCAGCAGCTTGTGGACAGGGGGTGGAGAGACCCAGTACTTC.

This chain uses TRBV5-1 with TRBJ2-3; perhaps TRBD2 as D (7 bases). The CDR3 is 21 residues long. CDR1 and CDR2 from the germline V gene are SGHRS and YFSETQ. Between the trimmed V and J ends, which lost 4 bases and 3 bases, there was a span of 33 bases. CDR3 in amino acids: CASSPLTGGRGIGGGTDTQYF. The CDR3 DNA sequence: TGCGCCAGCAGCCCGCTGACGGGGGGTCGTGGAATAGGGGGAGGGACAGATACGCAGTATTTT.

The chain couples TRBV5-5 to TRBJ1-2; no clear D gene. V was clipped by 3 bases and J by 1 base, with 13 bases between them. The V gene's germline CDR1 is SGHKS and CDR2 YYEKEE (reference sequence). The CDR3 is 15 residues long. In DNA form, the CDR3 reads TGTGCCAGCAGCTCCCGGTATCAGGTTAACTATGGCTACACCTTC. Translated: CASSSRYQVNYGYTF. The full variable domain, in which reference TRBV5-5 and TRBJ1-2 provide the parts outside the CDR3, is DAGVTQSPTHLIKTRGQQVTLRCSPISGHKSVSWYQQVLGQGPQFIFQYYEKEERGRGNFPDRFSARQFPNYSSELNVNALLLGDSALYLCASSSRYQVNYGYTFGSGTRLTVV.

This clone has more than one count but fewer than ten. This chain joins TRBV7-8 and TRBJ1-4, with D possibly TRBD1 on 6 matching bases. CDR1 is SGHVS and CDR2 is FQNEAQ in the germline V gene. The CDR3 has 15 residues. V shed 6 bases and J shed 3 bases, with 14 bases lying between them. The CDR3 region is CASSRNRVSNEKLFF. The CDR3 nucleotides read TGTGCCAGCAGTCGAAACAGGGTTTCTAATGAAAAACTGTTTTTT.

This clone was counted only a few times. V usage is TRBV15 and J usage is TRBJ1-1, with a possible D match to TRBD1 (6 bases). The CDR3 sequence is 16 residues long. Trimming shortened V by 0 bases and J by 0 bases, and 11 bases separated the two germline ends. Per the germline V gene, CDR1 is LNHNV and CDR2 is YYDKDF (reference sequence). Here the CDR3 reads CATSRDGGRMNTEAFF. DNA for the CDR3: TGTGCCACCAGCAGAGATGGGGGGCGGATGAACACTGAAGCTTTCTTT.

The chain uses TRBV5-6 and TRBJ2-5, with 8 bases aligning to TRBD1. Germline V gene sequence: CDR1 SGHDT, CDR2 YYEEEE. The CDR3 sequence is 13 residues long. Losses at the gene ends were 4 bases for V and 4 bases for J; bases not matched to a gene: 3. CDR3 amino acids: CASSRGQGETQYF. The CDR3 coding sequence is TGTGCCAGCAGCCGCGGACAGGGAGAGACCCAGTACTTC.

This sequence joins TRBV6-6 and TRBJ1-2; D ambiguous. The germline V gene has CDR1 MNHNY and CDR2 SVGAGI (reference sequence). The CDR3 runs to 11 residues. V lost 7 bases and J 7 bases, leaving 10 bases between the germline ends. The CDR3 here is CASTGNRGYTF. The CDR3 region has the DNA TGTGCCAGCACGGGGAATCGTGGCTACACCTTC.

This clone was picked up a small number of times. The chain combines TRBV6-2 or TRBV6-3 with TRBJ2-7, with TRBD2 identical over 9 bases. V was pared by 6 bases and J by 0 bases, with 18 bases of the junction left unmatched. The CDR3 sequence is 19 residues long. Germline V gene sequence: CDR1 MNHEY, CDR2 SVGEGT. The DNA for the CDR3 is TGTGCCAGCAGCCTCCCTATAGCGGGGGCCCCTCCGAGCTCCTACGAGCAGTACGTC. Protein: CASSLPIAGAPPSSYEQYV.

This clone was picked up a small number of times. The chain links TRBV6-5 to TRBJ2-1; the match to TRBD2 covers 8 bases. CDR1 MNHEY and CDR2 SVGAGI come from the germline V gene. The CDR3 is made up of 15 amino acids. V was clipped by 6 bases and J by 4 bases; unmatched bases: 8. CDR3 amino acids: CASRPLGGAYNEQFF. CDR3 in DNA: TGTGCCAGCAGACCCCTCGGGGGGGCTTACAATGAGCAGTTCTTC.

The table lists this clone with a few counts. The genes are TRBV14 and TRBJ2-4; D may correspond to TRBD1 or TRBD2 (5 bases each). Trimming pared 4 bases from V and 0 bases from J, leaving 25 bases between. Germline V gives CDR1 SGHDN, CDR2 FVKESK. The CDR3 is 20 residues long. This CDR3 is CASSPSRGPPRFLAKNIQYF. As DNA, the CDR3 is TGTGCCAGCAGCCCCAGTCGGGGACCACCTAGATTCCTAGCCAAAAACATTCAGTACTTC.